The 13 T cell receptor beta chains presented below share a single source sample, sequenced in a study of patients and donors after allogeneic stem cell transplantation. TCRdb fed the RT-PCR reads into MiXCR, producing one record per CDR3 protein. This sample carries about a million distinct CDR3 sequences, around 17% of them seen once, and the ten largest clones take 6%. Source material: blood, either unsorted or a sorted T cell fraction (not recorded which). The source is a human donor who was either an allogeneic HSCT recipient or a stem cell or donor lymphocyte infusion donor (not recorded which). It is not recorded whose cells these are; they may come from a transplant donor.

Note on this clonotype: An end of the junction differs from the germline gene, which may be a read error. V and J are TRBV9 and TRBJ2-7; 12 bases are shared with TRBD1. Germline V gene sequence: CDR1 SGDLS, CDR2 YYNGEE. The CDR3 has 15 residues. The CDR3 reads CASSVGGQGAYEQYF. The DNA for the CDR3 is TGTGCCAGCAGTGTAGGGGGACAGGGGGCGTACGAGCAGTACTTC. Based on the CDR3 plus reference TRBV9 and TRBJ2-7, the full variable domain is DSGVTQTPKHLITATGQRVTLRCSPRSGDLSVYWYQQSLDQGLQFLIQYYNGEERAKGNILERFSAQQFPDLHSELNLSSLELGDSALYFCASSVGGQGAYEQYFGPGTRLTVT.

There are a few counts of this clonotype. The chain uses TRBV12-3 or TRBV12-4 and TRBJ1-2; no clear D. V was shortened by 2 bases and J by 6 bases, with 13 bases between the two germline ends. The CDR3 loop spans 14 amino acids. The CDR3 nucleotides are TGTGCCAGCAGTTTAACGGGAGAAAGGAATGGCTACACCTTC. This sequence encodes CASSLTGERNGYTF.

This clonotype was counted at least ten times. The chain combines TRBV12-3 or TRBV12-4 with TRBJ2-3; D gene uncertain. The V end was cut by 5 bases, the J end by 0 bases, with 6 bases between. CDR3 size: 13 residues. The CDR3 loop reads CASSASSTDTQYF. The CDR3 coding sequence is TGTGCCAGCAGTGCTTCTAGCACAGATACGCAGTATTTT.

This clonotype was seen a few times. The rearrangement joins TRBV4-3 to TRBJ2-2; 10 nucleotides align to TRBD2. V shed 4 bases and J 5 bases; nucleotides not matched to a gene: 7. Germline-derived CDR1 and CDR2 are LGHNA and YSLEER. The CDR3 is 16 residues long. CDR3 sequence (DNA): TGCGCCAGCAGCCCGTCAGCGGGGGGGCAAACCGGGGAGCTGTTTTTT. Translation gives CASSPSAGGQTGELFF.

This chain connects TRBV7-3 to TRBJ2-1, with 11 bases aligning to TRBD2. J gave up 4 bases and V 6 bases, and 8 bases lay outside the gene matches. Germline V gene sequence: CDR1 SGHTA, CDR2 FQGTGA. The CDR3 is 16 residues long. This CDR3 is CASSSLGTSGYNEQFF. In DNA, the CDR3 is TGTGCCAGCAGTTCGCTTGGGACTAGCGGTTACAATGAGCAGTTCTTC.

The CDR3 here is CASSERGLQWRRSYEQYF. The CDR3 coding sequence is TGTGCCAGCAGTGAAAGGGGCCTACAGTGGCGCCGCTCCTACGAGCAGTACTTC. The J gene is TRBJ2-7, the V gene TRBV6-1; TRBD1 is a possible D gene (5 bases). The CDR3 sequence is 18 residues long. Germline CDR1 MNHNS, CDR2 SASEGT. Trimming pared 2 bases from V and 0 bases from J, leaving 20 bases between.

The chain recombines TRBV12-3 or TRBV12-4 with TRBJ2-7; D call uncertain. The CDR3 consists of 13 residues. With 1 base removed from V and 6 bases from J, the gap between germline ends came to 10 bases. CDR3 DNA sequence: TGTGCCAGCAGTTTAGGTTTTACGAGCGAGCAGTACTTC. Translation gives CASSLGFTSEQYF.

This clonotype has only a few counts. This chain links TRBV20-1 with TRBJ2-7; 9 bases align to TRBD1. Unmatched junction bases numbered 5, after V lost 1 base and J lost 4 bases. Per germline, CDR1 DFQATT and CDR2 SNEGSKA (reference sequence). The length of the CDR3 is 14 residues. The CDR3, as DNA: TGCAGTGCTAGAGTTGGGACAGGGCCTTACGAGCAGTACTTC. This encodes CSARVGTGPYEQYF.

A few counts support this clonotype. V gene TRBV5-1 combines with J gene TRBJ1-2, with 10 bases that match TRBD1. Trimming removed 4 bases from V and 5 bases from J; junction bases left unmatched: 2. This CDR3 has 13 residues. Germline-derived CDR1 and CDR2 are SGHRS and YFSETQ. CDR3 region: CASSGTGEYGYTF. The DNA for the CDR3 is TGCGCCAGCAGCGGGACAGGGGAATATGGCTACACCTTC. The complete variable domain, with remaining parts taken from reference TRBV5-1 and TRBJ1-2, reads KAGVTQTPRYLIKTRGQQVTLSCSPISGHRSVSWYQQTPGQGLQFLFEYFSETQRNKGNFPGRFSGRQFSNSRSEMNVSTLELGDSALYLCASSGTGEYGYTFGSGTRLTVV.

At least ten counts were recorded for this clonotype. The rearrangement joins TRBV29-1 to TRBJ1-1; D is unclear. V lost 2 bases and J 0 bases, leaving 4 bases between the germline ends. CDR3 length: 12 amino acids. Looked up from germline, CDR1 is SQVTM and CDR2 is ANQGSEA. The CDR3 coding sequence is TGCAGCGTTGAACATATGAACACTGAAGCTTTCTTT. Residues: CSVEHMNTEAFF.

The V call is TRBV4-1, the J call TRBJ1-5; TRBD1 agrees at 8 bases. CDR1 MGHRA and CDR2 YSYEKL come from the germline V gene. Trimming at V came to 0 bases and at J to 6 bases, leaving 10 bases not matched to a gene. The CDR3 contains 17 residues. As DNA, the CDR3 is TGCGCCAGCAGCCAAGATATAAGGACAGGGTTGGGTCAGCCCCAGCATTTT. As protein: CASSQDIRTGLGQPQHF.

This clonotype was counted only a few times. J is TRBJ2-5 and V is TRBV11-2; 8 positions match TRBD2. This CDR3 region has 15 residues. The germline V gene encodes CDR1 SGHAT and CDR2 FQNNGV. V lost 4 bases to trimming and J lost 5 bases; unmatched junction nucleotides: 9. CDR3 nucleotides: TGTGCCAGCAGCTATTCGGCTAGCGGGTCTGAGACCCAGTACTTC. The encoded protein is CASSYSASGSETQYF. Supplemented by reference TRBV11-2 and TRBJ2-5, the full variable domain reads EAGVAQSPRYKIIEKRQSVAFWCNPISGHATLYWYQQILGQGPKLLIQFQNNGVVDDSQLPKDRFSAERLKGVDSTLKIQPAKLEDSAVYLCASSYSASGSETQYFGPGTRLLVL.

This clonotype has just a few counts. The genes are TRBV9 and TRBJ2-1; D is unclear. Deletions cut 0 bases from V and 7 bases from J, with 8 bases between. The V gene's germline CDR1 is SGDLS and CDR2 YYNGEE. The CDR3 contains 13 residues. The CDR3 coding sequence is TGTGCCAGCAGCGTAGATGTTAGGAATGAGCAGTTCTTC. It yields the protein CASSVDVRNEQFF.